Below, one T cell receptor beta chain is given with its context. This sample is part of a study of blood T cell repertoires in COVID-19. Looking at the study overall: Specimens from acute and convalescent COVID-19 originated in the United States, Italy and Spain. T cells, B-cell-depleted T cells, or PBMCs supplied cDNA or gDNA.

As originally analysed: Reference gene primer amplification in the assay estimated nucleated cell counts. Libraries were prepared by immunoSEQ multiplex PCR; TCRdb keeps only in-frame clonotypes and omits some of them. The D gene and trimming were derived from the DNA, and the V and J assignments and clone size from that table. The sample lists around 230,000 clones; approximately 86% were seen once. This CDR3 is 20 amino acids long. J was trimmed by 3 bases and V by 0 bases; bases with no gene match: 15. Germline CDR1 is SGHAT and CDR2 is FQNNGV. The chain links TRBV11-2 to TRBJ2-2; 8 nucleotides align to TRBD1. This clonotype was sampled from a man in his forties with acute or convalescent COVID-19. The specimen was peripheral blood. CDR3 bases: TGTGCCAGCAGCTTAGAGGCAGGGGGCGGATGGGAAGGTTACACCGGGGAGCTGTTTTTT. It translates to CASSLEAGGGWEGYTGELFF.